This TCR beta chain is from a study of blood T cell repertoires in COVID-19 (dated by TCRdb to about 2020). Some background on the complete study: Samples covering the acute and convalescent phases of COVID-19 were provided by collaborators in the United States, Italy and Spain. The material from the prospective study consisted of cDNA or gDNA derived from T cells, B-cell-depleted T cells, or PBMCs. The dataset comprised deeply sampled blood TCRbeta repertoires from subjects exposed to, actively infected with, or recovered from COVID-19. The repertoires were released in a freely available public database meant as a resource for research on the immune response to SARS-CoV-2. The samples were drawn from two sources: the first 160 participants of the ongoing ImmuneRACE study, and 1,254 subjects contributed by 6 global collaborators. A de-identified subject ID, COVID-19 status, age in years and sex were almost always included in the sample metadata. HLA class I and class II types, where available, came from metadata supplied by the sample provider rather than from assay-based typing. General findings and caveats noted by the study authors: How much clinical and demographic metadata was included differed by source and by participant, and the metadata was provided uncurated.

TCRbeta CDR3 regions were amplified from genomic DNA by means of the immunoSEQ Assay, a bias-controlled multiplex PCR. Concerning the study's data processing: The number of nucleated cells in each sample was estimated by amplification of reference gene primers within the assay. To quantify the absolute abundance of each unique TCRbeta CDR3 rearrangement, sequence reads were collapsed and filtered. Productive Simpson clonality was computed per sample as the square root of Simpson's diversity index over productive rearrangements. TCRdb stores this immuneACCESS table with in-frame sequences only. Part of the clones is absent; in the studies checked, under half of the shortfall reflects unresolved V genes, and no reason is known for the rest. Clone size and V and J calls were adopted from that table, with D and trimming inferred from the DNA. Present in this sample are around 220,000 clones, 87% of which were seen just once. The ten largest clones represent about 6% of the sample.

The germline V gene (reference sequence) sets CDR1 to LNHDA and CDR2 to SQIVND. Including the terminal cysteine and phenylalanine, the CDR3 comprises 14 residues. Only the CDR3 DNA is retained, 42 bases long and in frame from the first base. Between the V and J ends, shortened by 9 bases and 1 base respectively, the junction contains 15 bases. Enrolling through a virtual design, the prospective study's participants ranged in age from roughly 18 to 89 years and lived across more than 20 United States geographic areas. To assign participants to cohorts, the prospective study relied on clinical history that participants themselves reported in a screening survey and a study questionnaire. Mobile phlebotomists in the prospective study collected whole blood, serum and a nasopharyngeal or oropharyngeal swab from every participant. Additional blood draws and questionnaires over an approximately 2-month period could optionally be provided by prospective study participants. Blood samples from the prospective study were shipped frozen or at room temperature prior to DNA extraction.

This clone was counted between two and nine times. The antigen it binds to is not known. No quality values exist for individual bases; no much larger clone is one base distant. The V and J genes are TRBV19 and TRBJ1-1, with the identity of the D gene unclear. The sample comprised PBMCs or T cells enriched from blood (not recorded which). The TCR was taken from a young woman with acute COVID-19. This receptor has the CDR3 CARFAGEGNTEAFF. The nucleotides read TGTGCCAGATTTGCGGGTGAGGGGAACACTGAAGCTTTCTTT.